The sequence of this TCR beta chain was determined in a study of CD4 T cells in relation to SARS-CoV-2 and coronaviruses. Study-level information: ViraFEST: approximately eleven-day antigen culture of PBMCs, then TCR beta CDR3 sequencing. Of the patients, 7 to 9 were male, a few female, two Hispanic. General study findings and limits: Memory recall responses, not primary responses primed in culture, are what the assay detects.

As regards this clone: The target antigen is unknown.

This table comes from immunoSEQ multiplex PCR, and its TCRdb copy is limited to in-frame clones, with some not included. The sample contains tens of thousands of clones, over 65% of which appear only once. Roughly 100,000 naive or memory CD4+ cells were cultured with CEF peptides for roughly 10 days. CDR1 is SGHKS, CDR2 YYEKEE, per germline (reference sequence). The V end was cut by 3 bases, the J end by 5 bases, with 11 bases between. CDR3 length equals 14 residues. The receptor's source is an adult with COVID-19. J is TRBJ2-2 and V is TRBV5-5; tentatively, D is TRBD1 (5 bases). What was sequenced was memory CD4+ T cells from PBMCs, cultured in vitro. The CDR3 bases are TGTGCCAGCAGCTACAGGATTGGGACCGGGGAGCTGTTTTTT. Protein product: CASSYRIGTGELFF.